A single sample is the source of the 30 T cell receptor beta chains below, sequenced in a study of blood T cell repertoires in COVID-19. The repertoire was sequenced with immunoSEQ multiplex PCR; TCRdb's copy has only in-frame clones and lacks some. The sample contains tens of thousands of clones, around 82% of which appear only once. Source material: peripheral blood. The receptors were sampled from a woman at least 80 years old with acute or convalescent COVID-19.

This clone was seen a single time. The gene calls are TRBV9 and TRBJ2-3; D might be TRBD2 (6 bases). CDR1 is SGDLS, CDR2 YYNGEE, per germline. The CDR3 is 14 amino acids. V dropped 5 bases and J dropped 6 bases, with 16 bases sitting between them. This CDR3 is CASSGNNGGDTQYF. The CDR3 DNA reads as TGTGCCAGCAGTGGAAATAATGGGGGGGATACGCAGTATTTT.

The table lists this clone with a count of one. J is TRBJ2-3 and V is TRBV9; 13 nucleotides match TRBD2. The CDR3 is 16 residues long. In germline, CDR1 is SGDLS, CDR2 YYNGEE. Trimming removed 4 bases from V and 3 bases from J; junction bases left unmatched: 5. CDR3 DNA: TGTGCCAGCAGCATCGGACTAGCGGGAGTAACAGATACGCAGTATTTT. Its protein product is CASSIGLAGVTDTQYF.

This chain joins TRBV4-1 and TRBJ2-1; TRBD2 matches 11 bases. This CDR3 is built from 17 residues. The V segment lost 1 base and the J segment 4 bases; nucleotides outside the gene matches: 6. In germline, CDR1 is MGHRA, CDR2 YSYEKL. CDR3 in amino acids: CASSQAFLAGGYNEQFF. The CDR3 coding sequence is TGCGCCAGCAGCCAAGCGTTTCTAGCGGGAGGTTACAATGAGCAGTTCTTC.

In this sample, this clone turned up a few times. The chain uses TRBV5-5 and TRBJ2-7, with TRBD1 identical over 8 bases. Germline V gives CDR1 SGHKS, CDR2 YYEKEE (reference sequence). The CDR3 loop spans 17 amino acids. With 4 bases clipped from V and 0 bases from J, the junction kept 12 bases outside the gene matches. The CDR3 DNA follows: TGTGCCAGCAGCCTACACAGGACAGGGAGTAGCTCCTACGAGCAGTACTTC. Amino acids: CASSLHRTGSSSYEQYF.

This sequence joins TRBV2 and TRBJ1-1, with 8 bases fitting TRBD1. CDR1 and CDR2 from the germline V gene are SNHLY and FYNNEI. The V gene end was trimmed by 6 bases and the J gene end by 4 bases; junction bases not matched to a gene: 4. The CDR3 runs to 13 residues. The CDR3 nucleotides are TGTGCCAGCAGGTCTACAGGGGGCACTGAAGCTTTCTTT. Its protein is CASRSTGGTEAFF.

The chain combines TRBV11-1 with TRBJ1-1, with D hard to call. Trimming cost V 3 bases and J 4 bases, with 6 bases left between them. The CDR3 sequence is 12 residues long. Germline V gene data show CDR1 as SGHAT and CDR2 as FQDESV (reference sequence). The CDR3: CASSFQATEAFF. As DNA, the CDR3 is TGTGCCAGCAGCTTCCAGGCCACTGAAGCTTTCTTT.

The chain employs TRBV4-1 and TRBJ2-7; TRBD2 agrees at 8 bases. Germline values: CDR1 MGHRA, CDR2 YSYEKL. The CDR3 extends over 18 amino acids. J gave up 3 bases and V 4 bases, and 17 bases lay outside the gene matches. CDR3 in DNA: TGCGCCAGCAGCCCACTTCTCCTGGGTAATAGCGGGGACTACGAGCAGTACTTC. This gives the protein CASSPLLLGNSGDYEQYF.

Only one count was recorded for this clone. The chain employs TRBV27 and TRBJ2-7, with a possible D match to TRBD1 (5 bases). Deletions cut 5 bases from V and 4 bases from J, with 12 bases between. The CDR3 is 13 residues long. Germline CDR1 MNHEY, CDR2 SMNVEV (reference sequence). The CDR3 is CASSPNQGYEQYF. The CDR3, as DNA: TGTGCCAGCAGTCCCAACCAGGGTTACGAGCAGTACTTC.

The chain is built from TRBV6-5 and TRBJ1-2, with D unresolved. V was cut by 10 bases and J by 4 bases, with 16 bases left in between. The CDR3 is made up of 13 amino acids. CDR1 MNHEY and CDR2 SVGAGI come from the germline V gene. CDR3: CATLVPPPYGYTF. In DNA form, the CDR3 reads TGTGCCACCCTAGTCCCGCCACCCTATGGCTACACCTTC.

The chain uses TRBV5-4 and TRBJ2-7, with D perhaps TRBD1 (7 bases). CDR1 and CDR2 from the germline V gene are SGHNT and YYREEE (reference sequence). CDR3 size: 18 residues. With 10 bases removed from V and 3 bases from J, the gap between germline ends came to 32 bases. CDR3 DNA sequence: TGTGCCGCCAGCGGTAAGGGGGCGAAAGAGGGGGGCCTCTACGAGCAGTACTTC. Encoded protein: CAASGKGAKEGGLYEQYF.

This clone has more than one count but fewer than ten. This chain uses TRBV6-1 with TRBJ2-1, with D perhaps matching TRBD2 (5 bases). The germline V and J ends were trimmed by 2 bases and 7 bases, with 12 bases remaining between them. The CDR3 has 14 residues. Germline loops: CDR1 MNHNS, CDR2 SASEGT. CDR3 protein: CASSESRTGNEQFF. The CDR3 DNA reads as TGTGCCAGCAGTGAATCAAGGACGGGGAATGAGCAGTTCTTC.

The chain carries TRBV14 and TRBJ2-2, with 10 bases aligning to TRBD2. This CDR3 contains 16 residues. Germline CDR1 reads SGHDN; CDR2 reads FVKESK. The ends lost 6 bases at V and 6 bases at J; junction bases unmatched: 10. Written as DNA, the CDR3 is TGTGCCAGCAGTTCCCGGGCTAGCGGGGGCCCCGGGGAGCTGTTTTTT. Residues: CASSSRASGGPGELFF.

This sequence joins TRBV30 and TRBJ2-7; maybe TRBD2 (5 bases). V was clipped by 2 bases and J by 4 bases, with 18 bases between them. The CDR3 sequence is 15 residues long. Germline V gene data show CDR1 as GTSNPN and CDR2 as SVGIG (reference sequence). CDR3: CAWSTSPGVGYEQYF. In nucleotides, the CDR3 is TGTGCCTGGAGTACGTCACCCGGGGTTGGTTACGAGCAGTACTTC.

The gene calls are TRBV21-1 and TRBJ1-1; no check of the table's D call, TRBD1, against the DNA was made. TRBV21-1 corresponds to a pseudogene. This CDR3 has 15 residues. The CDR3 nucleotides read TGTGCCAGCAGCATTTGGACAGAGATGAACACTGAAGCTTTCTTT. Translating it yields CASSIWTEMNTEAFF.

The rearrangement joins TRBV6-6 to TRBJ2-1; the D gene is possibly TRBD2 (5 bases). The CDR3 sequence is 12 residues long. From germline, CDR1 is MNHNY and CDR2 SVGAGI (reference sequence). The germline V and J ends were trimmed by 7 bases and 4 bases, with 8 bases remaining between them. The CDR3 protein is CASKGGYNEQFF. In nucleotides, the CDR3 is TGTGCCAGCAAAGGCGGGTACAATGAGCAGTTCTTC.

V gene TRBV19 combines with J gene TRBJ2-1; 8 bases align to TRBD2. This CDR3 is 15 amino acids long. V trimming: 7 bases; J trimming: 5 bases; junction bases outside the gene matches: 10. CDR1 and CDR2 (germline): LNHDA, SQIVND (reference sequence). CDR3 protein: CASNRLAGRNNEQFF. The CDR3 DNA reads TGTGCCAGTAATCGTCTAGCGGGTCGGAACAATGAGCAGTTCTTC.

Here the CDR3 DNA reads TGTGCCAGCTCACGACAGGGCTTTGAAAACACCATATATTTT. It translates to CASSRQGFENTIYF. The rearrangement joins TRBV18 to TRBJ1-3; TRBD1 agrees at 7 bases. Germline CDR1 is KGHSH and CDR2 is LQKENI. The ends lost 4 bases at V and 6 bases at J; junction bases unmatched: 6. This CDR3 spans 14 amino acids.

A note on this clone: The CDR3 does not close with the conserved phenylalanine or tryptophan, likely indicating a read error. No DNA is shown, since the ends of the CDR3 on it are uncertain; the CDR3 is the one TCRdb lists. The chain couples TRBV10-2 to TRBJ2-7; the table's D call TRBD1 went unverified against the DNA. Termini included, the CDR3 measures 13 amino acids. Germline V gives CDR1 WSHSY, CDR2 SAAADI. The CDR3 reads CASSRSPDRGLFC.

This chain uses TRBV6-1 with TRBJ2-7; 12 bases fit TRBD1. Germline values: CDR1 MNHNS, CDR2 SASEGT. The CDR3 has 18 amino acids. The V and J ends lost 3 bases and 3 bases, in that order; junction bases with no gene match: 12. The CDR3 region is CASSDHEAGTGGFYEQYF. The CDR3 DNA sequence: TGTGCCAGCAGTGACCACGAGGCGGGGACAGGGGGCTTCTACGAGCAGTACTTC.

This rearrangement joins TRBV2 to TRBJ1-3; a possible D gene is TRBD1 (6 bases). The germline V and J ends were trimmed by 4 bases and 4 bases, with 11 bases remaining between them. This CDR3 comprises 14 residues. The germline V gene encodes CDR1 SNHLY and CDR2 FYNNEI. The CDR3, as DNA: TGTGCCAGCAGTGCAACAGGGTCCGGAAACACCATATATTTT. As protein: CASSATGSGNTIYF.

The chain recombines TRBV3-1 (or the pseudogene TRBV3-2) with TRBJ2-7; 8 nucleotides match TRBD1. V lost 6 bases and J lost 3; bases outside the gene matches: 7. The CDR3 loop spans 14 amino acids. Germline-derived CDR1 and CDR2 are LGHDT and YNNKEL (reference sequence). The CDR3 nucleotides read TGTGCCAGCAGTCTGGACAGGGTGGACTACGAGCAGTACTTC. This translates into CASSLDRVDYEQYF.

J is TRBJ2-1 and V is TRBV6-5; perhaps TRBD2 as D (6 bases). V lost 6 bases and J 4 bases, leaving 16 bases between the germline ends. The germline CDR1 and CDR2 sequences are MNHEY and SVGAGI. There are 15 residues in the CDR3. As DNA, the CDR3 is TGTGCCAGCAGGGAGGGTGGGCAGAAATACAATGAGCAGTTCTTC. Its translation is CASREGGQKYNEQFF.

This chain connects TRBV18 to TRBJ2-7; 7 positions agree with TRBD1. The germline V gene encodes CDR1 KGHSH and CDR2 LQKENI. This CDR3 has 14 residues. With V trimmed by 6 bases and J by 0 bases, 5 bases remained unmatched. The chain's CDR3 is CASSRDRDSYEQYF. The CDR3 bases are TGTGCCAGCTCCCGGGACAGAGACTCCTACGAGCAGTACTTC.

This chain uses TRBV7-2 with TRBJ2-7; 7 nucleotides line up with TRBD1. Germline V gene lookup returns CDR1 SGHTA and CDR2 FQGNSA. The CDR3 covers 14 residues. The V gene end was trimmed by 4 bases and the J gene end by 3 bases; junction bases not matched to a gene: 6. CDR3 bases: TGTGCCAGCAGCTCCACCGGGACAGTCTACGAGCAGTACTTC. It yields the protein CASSSTGTVYEQYF.

A remark on this clone: Other DNA sequences within the sample encode an identical CDR3. The rearrangement links TRBV18 to TRBJ2-7; a weak D match, TRBD2 (6 bases). Germline CDR1 KGHSH, CDR2 LQKENI. Trimming took off 2 bases at V and 0 bases at J, with 11 bases between the two ends. This CDR3 comprises 15 residues. This CDR3 is CASSPGLASSYEQYF. In DNA form, the CDR3 reads TGTGCCAGCTCACCAGGTCTAGCGAGCTCCTACGAGCAGTACTTC.

This clone has only a few counts. The rearrangement uses TRBV6-5 and TRBJ2-1; 9 bases agree with TRBD2. CDR1 is MNHEY, CDR2 SVGAGI, per germline. V shed 0 bases, J shed 8 bases, and the junction held 8 bases outside the gene matches. The CDR3 totals 16 residues. Written as DNA, the CDR3 is TGTGCCAGCAGTTACTCTAGTAGCGGGAGAATGGATGAGCAGTTCTTC. As protein: CASSYSSSGRMDEQFF.

The chain uses TRBV30 and TRBJ2-1; D is undetermined. V dropped 1 base and J dropped 9 bases, with 4 bases sitting between them. Germline CDR1 GTSNPN, CDR2 SVGIG (reference sequence). This CDR3 comprises 10 residues. Here the CDR3 reads CAWSAIEQFF. As DNA, the CDR3 is TGTGCCTGGAGTGCCATTGAGCAGTTCTTC.

The genes are TRBV5-1 and TRBJ1-2, with 8 nucleotides matching TRBD1. The ends lost 1 base at V and 5 bases at J; junction bases unmatched: 4. The CDR3 sequence is 14 residues long. The germline V gene encodes CDR1 SGHRS and CDR2 YFSETQ. CDR3 DNA: TGCGCCAGCAGCTTGCAGGGGGCCAGGTATGGCTACACCTTC. This sequence encodes CASSLQGARYGYTF.

The chain joins TRBV27 to TRBJ2-1; 14 bases are shared with TRBD2. Germline CDR1 and CDR2: MNHEY and SMNVEV (reference sequence). This CDR3 spans 15 amino acids. Trimming cost V 5 bases and J 10 bases; bases outside gene matches: 7. The CDR3 region has the DNA TGTGCCAGCAGTCCCCGGGGACTAGCGGGAGACGAGCAGTTCTTC. Amino acids: CASSPRGLAGDEQFF.

The genes are TRBV28 and TRBJ1-4; perhaps TRBD1 as D (5 bases). Germline-derived CDR1 and CDR2 are MDHEN and SYDVKM. Deletions cut 10 bases from V and 8 bases from J, with 14 bases between. The CDR3 contains 12 residues. CDR3 sequence: CATWGSREKLFF. The CDR3 DNA reads as TGTGCCACCTGGGGCTCCCGCGAAAAACTGTTTTTT.